This TCR beta chain was captured in a study of siplizumab effects on memory and regulatory T cells. Study-wide results and limits: Phenotypic classification as naive or memory proved unattainable for roughly 75-97% of proliferating CD4+ or CD8+ clones. A major contribution to the alloresponse seemed to be made by naive T cells, which seemed more diverse than memory cells.

Per sample, the assay covered approximately 91,000 TCR templates. Assay used: immunoSEQ multiplex PCR; TCRdb lists only in-frame clones, some missing. The data contain under 140,000 clones, roughly 92% of them singletons. V was pared by 1 base and J by 0 bases, with 2 bases of the junction left unmatched. Germline-derived CDR1 and CDR2 are SGHRS and YFSETQ. The CDR3 spans 16 residues. Of note for this clone: Its specificity is unknown.

The chain is built from TRBV5-1 and TRBJ2-3; 10 bases are shared with TRBD2. This clonotype was obtained from a human donor in good health. Sequencing was carried out using CD4+ T cells sorted from blood. CDR3 residues: CASSLTSGVSTDTQYF. The DNA of the CDR3 is TGCGCCAGCAGCTTGACTAGCGGGGTTAGCACAGATACGCAGTATTTT.